This paragraph covers one T cell receptor beta chain sequence. Described time point: patch test 1, 2 weeks after DPC sensitization. Indicated treatment: therapeutic diphenylcyclopropenone sensitization with weekly scalp DPC. Germline values: CDR1 KGHSH, CDR2 LQKENI. The CDR3 spans 16 residues. Trimming took 4 bases from V and 0 from J; bases not matched to a gene: 7. The data are from a study of human T cells and chemical hapten exposure. Study-level background: In the roughly 24-week study, patients were dosed weekly with diphenylcyclopropenone on the scalp throughout. Alopecia areata, totalis or universalis was found in mostly female patients.

One entry per CDR3 protein, called by TCRdb with MiXCR from the RACE reads. The table has about 100,000 distinct CDR3 sequences, approximately 9.9% seen once; the top ten hold under 4.5%. The source is a woman aged 40 to 50 with alopecia areata. Some clones in this sample may be carry-over from other donors' samples. The chain links TRBV18 to TRBJ2-3, with 7 bases identical to TRBD2. Sample: whole blood, taken in connection with sensitization to the hapten diphenylcyclopropenone (DPC). In nucleotides, the CDR3 is TGTGCCAGCTCACTTTCGCGGGGGACTAGCACAGATACGCAGTATTTT. Translating gives CASSLSRGTSTDTQYF.